What follows describes a single T cell receptor beta chain. Its matching antigen is unknown. This specimen comes from a study of T cell responses to AZD1222 COVID-19 vaccine. Sequencing used immunoSEQ multiplex PCR; TCRdb keeps in-frame clones, though not all of them. The sample includes about 130,000 clones, approximately 85% seen only once; the top ten take less than 5.5%. Findings of the study overall: Repertoire collection took place solely once the T cell response had peaked.

The V gene's germline CDR1 is LGHDT and CDR2 YNNKEL (reference sequence). CDR3 length: 16 residues. Trimming cost V 0 bases and J 4 bases; bases outside gene matches: 8. V usage is TRBV3-1 (or the pseudogene TRBV3-2) and J usage is TRBJ1-1; 7 nucleotides match TRBD1. This clonotype was sampled from an adult who received the AZD1222 COVID-19 vaccine. Sequenced material: peripheral blood, taken 28 days after the second AZD1222 dose. The CDR3 protein is CASSQDRVPGGTEAFF. CDR3 DNA: TGTGCCAGCAGCCAAGATAGAGTGCCAGGGGGCACTGAAGCTTTCTTT.